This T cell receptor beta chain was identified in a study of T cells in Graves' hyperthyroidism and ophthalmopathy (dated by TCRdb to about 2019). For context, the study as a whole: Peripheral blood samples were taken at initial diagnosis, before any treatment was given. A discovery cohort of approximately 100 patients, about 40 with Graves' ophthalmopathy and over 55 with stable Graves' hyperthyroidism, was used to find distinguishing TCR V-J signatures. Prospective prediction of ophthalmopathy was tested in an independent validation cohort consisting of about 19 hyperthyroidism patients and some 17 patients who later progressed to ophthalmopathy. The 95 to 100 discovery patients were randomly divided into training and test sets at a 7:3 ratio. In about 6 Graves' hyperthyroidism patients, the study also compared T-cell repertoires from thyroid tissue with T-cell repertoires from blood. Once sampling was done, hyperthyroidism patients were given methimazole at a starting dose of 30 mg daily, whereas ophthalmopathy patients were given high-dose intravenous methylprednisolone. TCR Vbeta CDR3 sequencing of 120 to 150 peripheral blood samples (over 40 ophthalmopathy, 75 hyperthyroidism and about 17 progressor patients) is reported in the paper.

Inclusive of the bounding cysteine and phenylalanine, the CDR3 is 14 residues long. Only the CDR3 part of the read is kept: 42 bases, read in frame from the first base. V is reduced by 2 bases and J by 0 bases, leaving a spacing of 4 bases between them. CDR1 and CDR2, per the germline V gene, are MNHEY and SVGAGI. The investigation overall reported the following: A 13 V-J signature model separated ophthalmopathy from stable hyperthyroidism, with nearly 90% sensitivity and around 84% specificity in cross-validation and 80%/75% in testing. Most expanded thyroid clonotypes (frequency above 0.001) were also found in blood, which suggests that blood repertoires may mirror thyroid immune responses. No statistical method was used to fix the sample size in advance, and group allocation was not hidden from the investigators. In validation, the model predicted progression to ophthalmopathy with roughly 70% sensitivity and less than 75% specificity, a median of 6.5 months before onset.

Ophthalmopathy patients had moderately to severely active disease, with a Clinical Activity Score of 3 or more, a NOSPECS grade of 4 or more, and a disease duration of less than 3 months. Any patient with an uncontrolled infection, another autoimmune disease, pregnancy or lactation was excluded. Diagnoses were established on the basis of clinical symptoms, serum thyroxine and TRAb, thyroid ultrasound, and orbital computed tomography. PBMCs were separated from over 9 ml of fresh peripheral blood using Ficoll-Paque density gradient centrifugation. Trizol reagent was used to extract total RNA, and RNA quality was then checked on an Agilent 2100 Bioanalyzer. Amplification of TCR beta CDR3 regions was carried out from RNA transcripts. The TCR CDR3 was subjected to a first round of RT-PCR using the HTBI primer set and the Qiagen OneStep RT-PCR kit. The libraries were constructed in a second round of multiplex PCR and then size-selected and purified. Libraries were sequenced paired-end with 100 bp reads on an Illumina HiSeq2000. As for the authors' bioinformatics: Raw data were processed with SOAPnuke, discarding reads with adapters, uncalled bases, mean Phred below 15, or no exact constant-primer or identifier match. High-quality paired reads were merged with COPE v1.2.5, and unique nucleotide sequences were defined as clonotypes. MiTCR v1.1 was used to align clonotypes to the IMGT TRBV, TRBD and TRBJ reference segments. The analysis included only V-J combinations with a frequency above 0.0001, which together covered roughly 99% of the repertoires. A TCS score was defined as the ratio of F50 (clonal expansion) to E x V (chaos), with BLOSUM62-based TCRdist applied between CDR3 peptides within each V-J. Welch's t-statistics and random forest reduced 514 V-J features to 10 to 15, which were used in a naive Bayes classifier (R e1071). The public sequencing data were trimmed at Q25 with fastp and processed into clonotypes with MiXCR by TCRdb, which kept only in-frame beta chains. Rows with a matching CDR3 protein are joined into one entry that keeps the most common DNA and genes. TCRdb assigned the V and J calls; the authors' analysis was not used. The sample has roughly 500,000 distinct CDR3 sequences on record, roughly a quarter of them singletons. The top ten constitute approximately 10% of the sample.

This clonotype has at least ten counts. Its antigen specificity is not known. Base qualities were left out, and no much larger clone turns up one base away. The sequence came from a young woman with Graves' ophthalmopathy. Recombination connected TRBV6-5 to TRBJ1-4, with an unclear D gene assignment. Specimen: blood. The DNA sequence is TGTGCCAGCAGTTACAGGGCAACTAATGAAAAACTGTTTTTT. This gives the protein CASSYRATNEKLFF.